A selection of T cell receptor beta chains follows, all from one sample in a study of long-term antiretroviral therapy in people with HIV. The protocol was immunoSEQ multiplex PCR, while the TCRdb copy is restricted to in-frame clones and leaves out a portion. Of about 24,000 clones detected, over 80% appear once; the ten largest clones hold 23%. Here the sequenced sample was unsorted PBMCs, taken 0.4 years after starting antiretroviral therapy. Every receptor here comes from a man aged 50 or older with HIV. CDR3s include the opening cysteine and the closing phenylalanine or tryptophan. The D gene is left open where the match is weak. A clone size is listed for some rows: how often the clone was seen (once, few, many), or a class if it is expanded.

TRBV4-1,.,TRBJ1-2,.,CASSQQGIGGYTF,TGCGCCAGCAGCCAACAAGGAATCGGCGGCTACACCTTC
TRBV5-1,TRBD1,TRBJ1-6,.,CASSWGQGGVGDSPLHF,TGCGCCAGCAGCTGGGGACAGGGAGGAGTAGGGGATTCACCCCTCCACTTT
TRBV13,TRBD1,TRBJ1-2,few,CASSLSNRDSYGYTF,TGTGCCAGCAGCCTCTCCAACCGGGACAGCTATGGCTACACCTTC
TRBV5-1,TRBD1,TRBJ1-5,.,CASSFSTRDRSYQPQHF,TGCGCCAGCAGTTTTAGTACGCGGGACAGGTCATATCAGCCCCAGCATTTT
TRBV6-5,.,TRBJ1-1,.,CASSHPMNTEAFF,TGTGCCAGCAGTCACCCCATGAACACTGAAGCTTTCTTT
TRBV6-5,TRBD1,TRBJ1-2,.,CASSLTGDGYGYTF,TGTGCCAGCAGTCTGACAGGGGATGGGTATGGCTACACCTTC
TRBV11-2,TRBD1,TRBJ2-7,.,CASSTQGQGGRSSYEQYF,TGTGCCAGCAGCACCCAGGGACAGGGGGGGAGAAGCTCCTACGAGCAGTACTTC
TRBV6-6,.,TRBJ2-2,.,CASSPLNTGELFF,TGTGCCAGCAGTCCACTGAACACCGGGGAGCTGTTTTTT
TRBV11-2,.,TRBJ2-5,.,CASSTWEGDQETQYF,TGTGCCAGCAGCACTTGGGAGGGGGACCAAGAGACCCAGTACTTC
TRBV18,TRBD1,TRBJ2-1,.,CASSPGDRGHVEQFF,TGTGCCAGCTCACCAGGGGACAGGGGGCATGTGGAGCAGTTCTTC
TRBV7-3,.,TRBJ2-7,.,CASSLTYGYEQYF,TGTGCCAGCAGCTTAACCTATGGGTACGAGCAGTACTTC
TRBV6-1,.,TRBJ1-2,.,CASSEIEELAYGYTF,TGTGCCAGCAGTGAAATCGAGGAGCTGGCCTATGGCTACACCTTC
TRBV5-1,.,TRBJ2-5,.,CASSFGPQGGETQYF,TGCGCCAGCAGCTTCGGACCACAGGGCGGGGAGACCCAGTACTTC
TRBV7-9,.,TRBJ1-1,few,CASSLEGHRNTEAFF,TGTGCCAGCAGCTTAGAGGGACACCGGAACACTGAAGCTTTCTTT
TRBV27,TRBD2,TRBJ2-3,.,CASSSAGGTDTQYF,TGTGCCAGCAGTTCGGCGGGGGGCACAGATACGCAGTATTTT
TRBV5-6,.,TRBJ2-2,.,CASSFRTLFISGELFF,TGTGCCAGCAGCTTTAGGACTCTGTTTATTTCCGGGGAGCTGTTTTTT
TRBV7-9,.,TRBJ2-7,.,CASSLLKDEQYF,TGTGCCAGCAGCCTCTTAAAAGACGAGCAGTACTTC
TRBV14,TRBD2,TRBJ2-3,.,CASSHPGVSAGGRADTQYF,TGTGCCAGCAGCCATCCGGGGGTCTCGGCGGGGGGTCGTGCAGATACGCAGTATTTT
TRBV7-6,.,TRBJ2-7,.,CASSPLSYHYEQYF,TGTGCCAGCAGCCCGCTGAGCTACCATTACGAGCAGTACTTC
TRBV19,TRBD1,TRBJ2-7,.,CASRWDSASYEQYF,TGTGCCAGTAGGTGGGACAGCGCCTCCTACGAGCAGTACTTC
TRBV2,.,TRBJ2-6,few,CATLFSDSGANVLTF,TGTGCCACCCTATTCTCGGATTCTGGGGCCAACGTCCTGACTTTC
TRBV7-2,.,TRBJ2-7,once,CASSRLPTGLGEQYF,TGTGCCAGCAGCCGACTACCGACAGGCCTCGGGGAGCAGTACTTC
TRBV28,TRBD1,TRBJ1-2,.,CASSFRTGYYGYTF,TGTGCCAGCAGTTTCCGGACAGGTTACTATGGCTACACCTTC
TRBV5-1,.,TRBJ2-3,once,CASSLSTDTQYF,TGCGCCAGCAGCTTGAGCACAGATACGCAGTATTTT
TRBV18,.,TRBJ1-4,.,CASSPNTGRSNEKLFF,TGTGCCAGCTCCCCAAATACAGGGCGGTCTAATGAAAAACTGTTTTTT
TRBV19,.,TRBJ2-7,large,CASRPAGRGSSYEQYF,TGTGCCAGTAGGCCCGCCGGACGGGGCAGCTCCTACGAGCAGTACTTC
TRBV18,.,TRBJ2-1,.,CASSPPSLGNNEQFF,TGTGCCAGCTCACCACCCTCTCTGGGAAACAATGAGCAGTTCTTC
TRBV27,TRBD1,TRBJ1-2,.,CASSPRGQGGYTF,TGTGCCAGCAGTCCCAGGGGGCAGGGTGGCTACACCTTC
TRBV18,.,TRBJ1-1,.,CASSPRTSVTEAFF,TGTGCCAGCTCACCACGGACGAGCGTCACTGAAGCTTTCTTT
TRBV7-2,.,TRBJ2-2,few,CASSLRRGLTGELFF,TGTGCCAGCAGCTTACGGCGGGGGCTCACCGGGGAGCTGTTTTTT
TRBV5-4,.,TRBJ1-4,.,CASSLGGKAGNTNEKLFF,TGTGCCAGCAGCTTGGGAGGGAAGGCAGGGAATACTAATGAAAAACTGTTTTTT
TRBV18,.,TRBJ1-4,once,CASSPPEKKRVFF,TGTGCCAGCTCACCACCCGAGAAGAAAAGGGTGTTTTTT
TRBV11-1,.,TRBJ2-1,.,CASSSRSGYNEQFF,TGTGCCAGCAGCTCTCGGAGTGGTTACAATGAGCAGTTCTTC
TRBV5-4,TRBD2,TRBJ2-3,few,CASSSRLAGLIDTQYF,TGTGCCAGCAGCTCACGACTAGCGGGGTTGATAGATACGCAGTATTTT
TRBV28,.,TRBJ1-1,medium-sized,CASSSSGNGFVDTEAFF,.
TRBV7-8,.,TRBJ1-5,.,CASSSRGANQPQHF,TGTGCCAGCAGCTCCCGCGGGGCGAATCAGCCCCAGCATTTT
TRBV28,.,TRBJ2-7,.,CASSYSYEQYF,TGTGCCAGCAGTTACTCCTACGAGCAGTACTTC
TRBV4-3,.,TRBJ1-5,.,CASSQVYNLNQPQHF,TGCGCCAGCAGCCAAGTGTACAATTTAAATCAGCCCCAGCATTTT
TRBV7-3,.,TRBJ1-6,.,CASSFASNSPLHF,TGTGCCAGCAGCTTCGCCAGTAATTCACCCCTCCACTTT
TRBV11-3,.,TRBJ2-7,.,CASSFQPSYEQYF,TGTGCCAGCAGCTTCCAACCTTCCTACGAGCAGTACTTC
TRBV6-5,.,TRBJ2-1,.,CASSLTPTPLVEQFF,TGTGCCAGCAGTCTAACTCCAACTCCCCTCGTTGAGCAGTTCTTC
TRBV14,.,TRBJ2-5,.,CASSQLAGVTETQYF,TGTGCCAGCAGCCAATTGGCAGGGGTTACAGAGACCCAGTACTTC
TRBV7-9,.,TRBJ1-1,.,CASSFPGGAFF,TGTGCCAGCAGCTTCCCTGGCGGAGCTTTCTTT
TRBV5-1,TRBD1,TRBJ1-2,few,CASSTGQDNYGYTF,TGCGCCAGCAGCACCGGACAGGACAACTATGGCTACACCTTC
TRBV19,.,TRBJ1-5,.,CASQGRAGDQPQHF,TGTGCCTCTCAGGGGAGGGCAGGGGATCAGCCCCAGCATTTT
TRBV6-5,.,TRBJ2-7,.,CASSRTPANYEQYF,TGTGCCAGCTCTCGGACCCCTGCTAACTACGAGCAGTACTTC